This T cell receptor beta chain was sequenced for a study of post-analysis software for immune sequencing data. For the study at large: Patients with relapsing-remitting, secondary progressive and progressive-relapsing multiple sclerosis courses were all represented. Study findings and constraints: Multiple sclerosis was associated with a significant reduction in normalized Chao1 diversity relative to controls. Relative to controls, patients had 5 or 6 TRBV segments at higher frequency, with TRBV5-6, TRBV5-1 and TRBV20-1 among these.

Unique molecular identifiers were built into the TCR beta cDNA libraries. TCRdb used MiXCR to reprocess the PCR reads, holding one entry per CDR3 protein. This sample has around 200,000 distinct CDR3 sequences, with 29% found just once. Trimming shortened V by 6 bases and J by 4 bases, and 15 bases separated the two germline ends. The CDR3 spans 14 residues. This clonotype was seen many times. The target antigen is unknown. V usage is TRBV12-3 or TRBV12-4 and J usage is TRBJ1-2; D perhaps matches TRBD1 (5 bases). The origin of this receptor is a girl between 2 and 17 years old with multiple sclerosis. The sample taken for sequencing was blood. The CDR3 region has the DNA TGTGCCAGCAGATCGACCCAGGGTATCTATGGCTACACCTTC. Its translation: CASRSTQGIYGYTF.